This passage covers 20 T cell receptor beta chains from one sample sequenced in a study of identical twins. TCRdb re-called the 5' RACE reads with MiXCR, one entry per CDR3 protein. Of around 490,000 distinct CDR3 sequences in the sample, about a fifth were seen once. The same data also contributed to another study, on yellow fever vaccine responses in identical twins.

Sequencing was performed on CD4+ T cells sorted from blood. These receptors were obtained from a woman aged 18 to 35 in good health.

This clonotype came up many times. CDR3 coding DNA: TGCGCCAGCAGCCAAGTAGCGGTACCCTCCTACAATGAGCAGTTCTTC. Amino acids: CASSQVAVPSYNEQFF. The chain employs TRBV4-1 and TRBJ2-1; D possibly corresponds to TRBD2 (6 bases). The V end was cut by 1 base, the J end by 0 bases, with 10 bases between. The CDR3 runs 16 residues. Germline values: CDR1 MGHRA, CDR2 YSYEKL.

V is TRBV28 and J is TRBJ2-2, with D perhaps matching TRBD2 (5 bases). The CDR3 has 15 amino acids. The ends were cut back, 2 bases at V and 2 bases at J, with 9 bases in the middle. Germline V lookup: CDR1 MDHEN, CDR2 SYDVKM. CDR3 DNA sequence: TGTGCCAGCAGTTTACAGCGGCCAAACACCGGGGAGCTGTTTTTT. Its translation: CASSLQRPNTGELFF.

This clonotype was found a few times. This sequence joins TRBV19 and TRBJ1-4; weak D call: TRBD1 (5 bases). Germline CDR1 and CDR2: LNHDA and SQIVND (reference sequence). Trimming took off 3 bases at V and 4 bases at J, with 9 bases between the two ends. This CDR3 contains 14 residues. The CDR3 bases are TGTGCCAGTAGTATTGGGGGGATTAATGAAAAACTGTTTTTT. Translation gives CASSIGGINEKLFF. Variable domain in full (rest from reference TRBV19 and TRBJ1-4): DGGITQSPKYLFRKEGQNVTLSCEQNLNHDAMYWYRQDPGQGLRLIYYSQIVNDFQKGDIAEGYSVSREKKESFPLTVTSAQKNPTAFYLCASSIGGINEKLFFGSGTQLSVL.

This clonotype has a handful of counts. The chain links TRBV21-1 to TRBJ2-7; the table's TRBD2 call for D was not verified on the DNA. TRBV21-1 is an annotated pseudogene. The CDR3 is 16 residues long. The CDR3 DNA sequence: TGTGCCAGCCCCATAGGACGTAGCGCGACAGCCTACGAGCAGTACGTC. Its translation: CASPIGRSATAYEQYV.

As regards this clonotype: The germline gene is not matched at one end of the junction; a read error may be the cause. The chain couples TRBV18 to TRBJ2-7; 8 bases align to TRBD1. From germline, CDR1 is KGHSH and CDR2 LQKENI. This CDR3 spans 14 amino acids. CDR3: CASSAGTGSYEQYF. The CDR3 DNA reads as TGCGCCAGCAGCGCCGGGACAGGATCCTACGAGCAGTACTTC.

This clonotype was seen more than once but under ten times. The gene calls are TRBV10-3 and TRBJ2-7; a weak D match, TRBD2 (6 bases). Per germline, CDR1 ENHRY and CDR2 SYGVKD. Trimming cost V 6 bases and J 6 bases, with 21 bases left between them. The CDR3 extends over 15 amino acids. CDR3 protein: CAISPGGMGIGEQYV. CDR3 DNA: TGTGCCATCAGCCCAGGAGGGATGGGGATAGGCGAGCAGTACGTC.

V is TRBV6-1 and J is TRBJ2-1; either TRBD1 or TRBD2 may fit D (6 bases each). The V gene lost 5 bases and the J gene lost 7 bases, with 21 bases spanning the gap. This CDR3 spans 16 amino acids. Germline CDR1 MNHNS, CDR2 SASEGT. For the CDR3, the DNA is TGTGCCAGCAGTAAAAGGGGGTACAGGGAGGAGAATGAGCAGTTCTTC. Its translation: CASSKRGYREENEQFF.

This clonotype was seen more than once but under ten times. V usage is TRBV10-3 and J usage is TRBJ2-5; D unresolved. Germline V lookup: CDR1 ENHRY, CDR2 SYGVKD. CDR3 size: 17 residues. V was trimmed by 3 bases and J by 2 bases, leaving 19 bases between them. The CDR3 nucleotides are TGTGCCATCAGTGATTTGGTCGGTGAGATTACGCAAGAGACCCAGTACTTC. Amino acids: CAISDLVGEITQETQYF.

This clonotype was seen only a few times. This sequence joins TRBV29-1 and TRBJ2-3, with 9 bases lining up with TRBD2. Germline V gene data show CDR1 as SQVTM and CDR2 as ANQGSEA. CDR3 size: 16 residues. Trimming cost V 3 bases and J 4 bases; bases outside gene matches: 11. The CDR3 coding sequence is TGCAGCGTTGACAGCGGGGGGAAAGCTCGGGCAGATACGCAGTATTTT. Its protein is CSVDSGGKARADTQYF.

CDR3 region: CATSESTSGSYNEQFF. The CDR3 nucleotides read TGTGCCACCAGTGAGTCCACTAGCGGCTCCTACAATGAGCAGTTCTTC. The chain couples TRBV24-1 to TRBJ2-1; the match to TRBD2 covers 8 bases. The germline V gene has CDR1 KGHDR and CDR2 SFDVKD. With V trimmed by 4 bases and J by 0 bases, 4 bases remained unmatched. This CDR3 has 16 residues.

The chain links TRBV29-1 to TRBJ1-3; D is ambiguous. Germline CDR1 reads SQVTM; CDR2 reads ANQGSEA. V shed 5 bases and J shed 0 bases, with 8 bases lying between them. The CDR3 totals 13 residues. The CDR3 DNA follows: TGCAGCGTTCGTCCGTCCTCTGGAAACACCATATATTTT. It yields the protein CSVRPSSGNTIYF.

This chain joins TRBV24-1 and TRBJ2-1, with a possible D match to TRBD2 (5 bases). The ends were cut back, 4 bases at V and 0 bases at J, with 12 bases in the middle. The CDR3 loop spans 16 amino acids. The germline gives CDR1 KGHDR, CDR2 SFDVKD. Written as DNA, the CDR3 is TGTGCCACCAGTGACCAGAGACTAAGCTCCTACAATGAGCAGTTCTTC. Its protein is CATSDQRLSSYNEQFF.

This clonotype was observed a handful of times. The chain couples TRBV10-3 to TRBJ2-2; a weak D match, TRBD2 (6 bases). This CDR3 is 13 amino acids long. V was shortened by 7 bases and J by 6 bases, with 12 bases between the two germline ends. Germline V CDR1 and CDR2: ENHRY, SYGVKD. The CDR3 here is CAIKRTTPGELFF. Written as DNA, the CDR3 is TGTGCCATCAAAAGGACTACACCCGGGGAGCTGTTTTTT.

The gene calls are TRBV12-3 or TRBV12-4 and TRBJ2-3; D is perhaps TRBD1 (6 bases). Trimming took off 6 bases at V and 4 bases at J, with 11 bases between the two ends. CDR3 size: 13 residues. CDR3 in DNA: TGTGCCAGCAGACCCAGGGGAGCAGATACGCAGTATTTT. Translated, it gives CASRPRGADTQYF.

The chain's CDR3 is CASSYANYEQYF. CDR3 bases: TGTGCCAGCAGTTATGCTAACTACGAGCAGTACTTC. This sequence joins TRBV28 and TRBJ2-7; unclear D gene. V lost 4 bases and J 3 bases, leaving 7 bases between the germline ends. Looked up from germline, CDR1 is MDHEN and CDR2 is SYDVKM. The CDR3 spans 12 residues.

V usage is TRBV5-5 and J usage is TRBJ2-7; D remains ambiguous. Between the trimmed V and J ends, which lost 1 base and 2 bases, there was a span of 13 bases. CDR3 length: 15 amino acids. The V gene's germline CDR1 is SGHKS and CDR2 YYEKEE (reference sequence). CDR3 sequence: CASSLYETGTYEQYF. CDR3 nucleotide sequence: TGTGCCAGCAGCTTGTACGAGACTGGAACCTACGAGCAGTACTTC.

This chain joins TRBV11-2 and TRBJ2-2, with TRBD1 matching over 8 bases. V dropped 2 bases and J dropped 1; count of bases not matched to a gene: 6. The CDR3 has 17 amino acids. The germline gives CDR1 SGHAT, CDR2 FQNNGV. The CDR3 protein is CASSLSAGGWNTGELFF. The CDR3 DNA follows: TGTGCCAGCAGCTTATCGGCAGGGGGCTGGAACACCGGGGAGCTGTTTTTT. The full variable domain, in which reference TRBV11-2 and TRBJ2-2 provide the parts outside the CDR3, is EAGVAQSPRYKIIEKRQSVAFWCNPISGHATLYWYQQILGQGPKLLIQFQNNGVVDDSQLPKDRFSAERLKGVDSTLKIQPAKLEDSAVYLCASSLSAGGWNTGELFFGEGSRLTVL.

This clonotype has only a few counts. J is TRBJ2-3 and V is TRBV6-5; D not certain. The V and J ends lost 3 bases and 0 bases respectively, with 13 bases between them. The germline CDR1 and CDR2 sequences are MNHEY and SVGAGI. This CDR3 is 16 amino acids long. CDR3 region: CASSYTPRYSTDTQYF. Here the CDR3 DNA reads TGTGCCAGCAGTTATACCCCCCGTTATAGCACAGATACGCAGTATTTT.

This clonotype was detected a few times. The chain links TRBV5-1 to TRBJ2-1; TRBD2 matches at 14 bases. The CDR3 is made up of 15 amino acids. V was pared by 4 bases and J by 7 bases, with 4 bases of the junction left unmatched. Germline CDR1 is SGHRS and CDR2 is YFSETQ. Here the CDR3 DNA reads TGCGCCAGCAGCGGACTAGCGGGGGGCTCTAATGAGCAGTTCTTC. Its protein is CASSGLAGGSNEQFF.

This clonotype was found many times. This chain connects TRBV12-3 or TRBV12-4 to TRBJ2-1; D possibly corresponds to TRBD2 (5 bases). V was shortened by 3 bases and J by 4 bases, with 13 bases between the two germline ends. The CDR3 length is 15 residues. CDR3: CASSFRLAGYNEQFF. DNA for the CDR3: TGTGCCAGCAGTTTCCGGCTAGCTGGATACAATGAGCAGTTCTTC.